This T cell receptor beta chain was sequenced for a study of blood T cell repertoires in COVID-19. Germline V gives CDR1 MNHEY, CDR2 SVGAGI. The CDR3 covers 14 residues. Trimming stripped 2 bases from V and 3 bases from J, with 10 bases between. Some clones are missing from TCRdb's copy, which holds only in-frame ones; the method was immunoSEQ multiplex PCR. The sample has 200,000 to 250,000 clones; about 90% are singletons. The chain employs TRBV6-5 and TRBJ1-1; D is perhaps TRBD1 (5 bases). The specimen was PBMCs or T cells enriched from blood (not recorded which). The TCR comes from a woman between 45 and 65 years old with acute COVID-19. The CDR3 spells CASSYGDSDTEAFF. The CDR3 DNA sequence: TGTGCCAGCAGTTACGGGGACTCAGACACTGAAGCTTTCTTT.